This T cell receptor beta chain was profiled in a study of cytomegalovirus exposure and HLA in healthy donors. On the study more broadly: A previous analysis identified 90 million to 140 million unique TCR beta sequences derived from around 200 million T cells. The study's findings and limits: Common viral pathogens seemed, in a later analysis, to connect with several of the most significant clusters. Specific recognition of CMV antigens was confirmed in vitro for a few chains (all CMV-associated).

As regards this clone: Its antigen remains unknown.

Germline CDR1 is SGDLS and CDR2 is YYNGEE. CDR3 length: 16 amino acids. V was pared by 0 bases and J by 0 bases, with 10 bases between. The PCR made use of 60 Vbeta and 13 Jbeta primers. Measured with immunoSEQ multiplex PCR; TCRdb has only the in-frame clones, and not every one. This repertoire shows around 110,000 clones, roughly 72% found once; its top ten account for 7.8%. Material for sequencing was PBMCs. The receptor comes from a man aged 30-40 years in good health and CMV-seronegative. V usage is TRBV9 and J usage is TRBJ1-3, with D perhaps matching TRBD1 (5 bases). The CDR3 region is CASSVAYRSSGNTIYF. The CDR3 coding sequence is TGTGCCAGCAGCGTAGCGTACAGGAGCTCTGGAAACACCATATATTTT.